This TCR beta chain was identified in a study of shared clonotypes between healthy human individuals. Study-level information: CD4 naive and memory got three plates each, CD8 naive two, CD8 memory one. Study findings and constraints: Among a handful of donors, roughly 5% of naive CD4 clonotypes were found in common.

Concerning this clone: Its specificity is unknown.

Germline values: CDR1 LNHDA, CDR2 SQIVND (reference sequence). The CDR3 contains 13 residues. Deletions cut 5 bases from V and 6 bases from J, with 11 bases between. Genomic DNA per cell subset filled all wells of several immunoSEQ plates. Repertoires were generated with immunoSEQ multiplex PCR, while TCRdb's copy carries only in-frame clones and drops some. There are 550,000 to 700,000 clones in the sample; 73% occur only once, and around 1.7% lies in the top ten. This chain joins TRBV19 and TRBJ2-4; tentative D call: TRBD1 (5 bases). Sequenced sample: memory CD4+ T cells sorted from blood. Indicated subset: CD45RA-negative fraction. This sequence was found in a woman in her 30s in good health. The CDR3 loop is CASSLAGPNIQYF. In DNA, the CDR3 is TGTGCCAGTAGTTTAGCAGGGCCAAACATTCAGTACTTC.